This T cell receptor beta chain came from a study of human T cells and chemical hapten exposure. The wider study: 2% DPC applied to an approximately 2 cm by approximately 2 cm arm area sensitized donors. Small pooled library volume differences mainly caused per-sample TCR yield variation.

Overall study results and limits: TCRs above 1 in 1000 frequency did not change with DPC sensitization.

The CDR3 is 14 amino acids. Trimming stripped 2 bases from V and 3 bases from J, with 11 bases between. In germline, CDR1 is SGHTS, CDR2 YDEGEE. This clonotype was picked up many times. Its antigen is currently unknown. The time point here: pre-sensitization, week 0. The treatment: therapeutic diphenylcyclopropenone sensitization with weekly scalp DPC. TCRdb reprocessed the RACE reads via MiXCR and lists one record per CDR3 protein. The profile shows approximately 79,000 distinct CDR3 sequences, 7.5% to 9.5% of them singletons. The chain employs TRBV5-8 and TRBJ1-2; possibly TRBD1 for D (5 bases). Sample: whole blood, taken in connection with sensitization to the hapten diphenylcyclopropenone (DPC). The sequence was obtained from a middle-aged man with alopecia areata. Some clones in this sample may be carry-over from other donors' samples. The CDR3 region is CASSLNIGDYGYTF. The CDR3 DNA follows: TGTGCCAGCAGCTTAAATATAGGGGACTATGGCTACACCTTC.